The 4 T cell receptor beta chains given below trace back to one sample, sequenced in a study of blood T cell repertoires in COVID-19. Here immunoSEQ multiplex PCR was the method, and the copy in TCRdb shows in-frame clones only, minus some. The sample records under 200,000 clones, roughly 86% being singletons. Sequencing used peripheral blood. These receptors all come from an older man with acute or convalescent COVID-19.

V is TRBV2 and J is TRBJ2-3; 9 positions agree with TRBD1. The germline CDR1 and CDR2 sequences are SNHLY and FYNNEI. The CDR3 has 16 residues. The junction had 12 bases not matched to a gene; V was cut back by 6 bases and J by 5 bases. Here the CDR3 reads CASSPPGTGTGDTQYF. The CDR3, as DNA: TGTGCCAGCAGCCCCCCCGGGACAGGGACAGGAGATACGCAGTATTTT.

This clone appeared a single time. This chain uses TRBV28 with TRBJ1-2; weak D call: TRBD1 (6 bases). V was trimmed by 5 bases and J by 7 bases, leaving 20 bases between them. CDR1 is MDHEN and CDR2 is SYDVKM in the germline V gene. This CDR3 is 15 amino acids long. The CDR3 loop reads CASSLGPNRAGGYTF. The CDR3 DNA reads TGTGCCAGCAGTCTTGGCCCCAACAGGGCCGGTGGCTACACCTTC.

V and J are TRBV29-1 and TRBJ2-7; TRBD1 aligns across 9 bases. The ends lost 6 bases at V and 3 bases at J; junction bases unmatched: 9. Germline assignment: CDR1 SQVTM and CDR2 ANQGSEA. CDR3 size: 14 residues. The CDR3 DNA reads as TGCAGCGTAAACCAATGGGGACAGGGCTACGAGCAGTACTTC. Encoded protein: CSVNQWGQGYEQYF.

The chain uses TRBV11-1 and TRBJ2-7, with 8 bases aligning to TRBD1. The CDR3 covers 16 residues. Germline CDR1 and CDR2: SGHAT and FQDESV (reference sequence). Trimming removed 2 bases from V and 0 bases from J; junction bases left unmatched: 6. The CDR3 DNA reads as TGTGCCAGCAGCTTAATGTACACAGGGGGCTCCTACGAGCAGTACTTC. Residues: CASSLMYTGGSYEQYF.